These 3 T cell receptor beta chains share one sample of origin, sequenced in a study of T cells in Graves' hyperthyroidism and ophthalmopathy. Amplified regions were TCR beta CDR3 sequences from RNA transcripts. TCR CDR3 underwent first-round RT-PCR with the HTBI primer set. TCRdb ran MiXCR on the multiplex PCR reads and lists one entry per CDR3 protein. This sample has more than 300,000 distinct CDR3 sequences, with about a sixth found just once. The material sequenced was blood. The receptor source for this set is a woman in her 30s with Graves' hyperthyroidism that later progressed to Graves' ophthalmopathy.

This clonotype was recorded at least ten times. V usage is TRBV12-3 or TRBV12-4 and J usage is TRBJ2-1; D gene ambiguous. Trimming stripped 1 base from V and 1 base from J, with 14 bases between. This CDR3 contains 17 residues. Here the CDR3 reads CASSLVAGVRSYNEQFF. CDR3 DNA: TGTGCCAGCAGTTTAGTCGCTGGGGTCAGGTCCTACAATGAGCAGTTCTTC.

The V and J genes are TRBV27 and TRBJ1-1; D uncertain. The CDR3 loop spans 13 amino acids. The germline V and J ends were trimmed by 4 bases and 7 bases, with 13 bases remaining between them. The V gene's germline CDR1 is MNHEY and CDR2 SMNVEV (reference sequence). Written as DNA, the CDR3 is TGTGCCAGCAGTTGGGCGGGGTACAGTGAAGCTTTCTTT. It encodes CASSWAGYSEAFF.

The table lists this clonotype with many counts. J is TRBJ2-5 and V is TRBV28, with D perhaps given as TRBD1 or TRBD2 (5 bases each). The germline V gene encodes CDR1 MDHEN and CDR2 SYDVKM. The germline V and J ends were trimmed by 4 bases and 5 bases, with 14 bases remaining between them. CDR3 size: 14 residues. The CDR3 DNA sequence: TGTGCCAGCAGTTCGGACACCTGGGAGGAGACCCAGTACTTC. Translated, it gives CASSSDTWEETQYF.